These T cell receptor beta chains were read from a single sample in a study of blood T cell repertoires in COVID-19. TCRdb's table, derived via immunoSEQ multiplex PCR, lists solely in-frame clones and lacks some. The sample yields roughly 190,000 clones, 84% seen once. The specimen sequenced was peripheral blood. The receptors derive from a woman in her 70s with active or convalescent COVID-19. CDR3s include the opening cysteine and the closing phenylalanine or tryptophan. Each record gives: D gene, J gene, clone size, V gene, CDR3 DNA, CDR3 protein. The D gene is left open where the match is weak. Size tells how often a clone was seen (once, few, many) or the class of an expanded clone, and some rows leave it out.

d_gene: -
j_gene: TRBJ2-5
abundance: -
v_gene: TRBV4-1
CDR3nt: TGCGCCAGCAGCCAAGATCCAACGGGGATGTTGGGTCCCGCCGTCCGGACCCAGTACTTC
CDR3aa: CASSQDPTGMLGPAVRTQYF

d_gene: TRBD2
j_gene: TRBJ2-7
abundance: -
v_gene: TRBV28
CDR3nt: TGTGCCAGCAGTTTAAATAATAAAGGGACTAGCGGGGAATCCTACGAGCAGTACTTC
CDR3aa: CASSLNNKGTSGESYEQYF

d_gene: -
j_gene: TRBJ2-2
abundance: -
v_gene: TRBV6-2/TRBV6-3
CDR3nt: TGTGCCAGCAGCTTGGTAGTCGGGGAGCTGTTTTTT
CDR3aa: CASSLVVGELFF

d_gene: -
j_gene: TRBJ2-7
abundance: -
v_gene: TRBV20-1
CDR3nt: TGCAGTGCTAGTAGTAGTCTTCGCTACGAGCAGTACTTC
CDR3aa: CSASSSLRYEQYF

d_gene: TRBD2
j_gene: TRBJ2-7
abundance: -
v_gene: TRBV7-2
CDR3nt: TGTGCCAGCAGCTTAGCGCTAATAGCTAGCGGGAGGGCCAGGTCCTACGAGCAGTACTTC
CDR3aa: CASSLALIASGRARSYEQYF

d_gene: -
j_gene: TRBJ1-1
abundance: -
v_gene: TRBV5-1
CDR3nt: TGCGCCAGCAGCTCCGGTGGGGGGATCGGTGAAGCTTTCTTT
CDR3aa: CASSSGGGIGEAFF

d_gene: -
j_gene: TRBJ2-7
abundance: -
v_gene: TRBV28
CDR3nt: TGTGCCAGCAGTTTGCTACACCCTAGGGAGCAGTACTTC
CDR3aa: CASSLLHPREQYF

d_gene: -
j_gene: TRBJ1-2
abundance: -
v_gene: TRBV20-1
CDR3nt: TGCAGTGCAATACAGGGAAGTGGCTACACCTTC
CDR3aa: CSAIQGSGYTF

d_gene: -
j_gene: TRBJ1-5
abundance: -
v_gene: TRBV19
CDR3nt: TGTGCCAGTAGTATAGGATCGAGGAGGTTTAGCAATCAGCCCCAGCATTTT
CDR3aa: CASSIGSRRFSNQPQHF

d_gene: TRBD2
j_gene: TRBJ2-1
abundance: few
v_gene: TRBV30
CDR3nt: TGTGCCTCTAAGCGGACTAGCCCTAATGAGCAGTTCTTC
CDR3aa: CASKRTSPNEQFF

d_gene: -
j_gene: TRBJ2-1
abundance: -
v_gene: TRBV5-1
CDR3nt: TGCGCCAGCAGCTTGGGGGGGCTAAGCTCCTACAATGAGCAGTTCTTC
CDR3aa: CASSLGGLSSYNEQFF

d_gene: TRBD1
j_gene: TRBJ1-5
abundance: -
v_gene: TRBV30
CDR3nt: TGTGCCTGGAGTACCGGGACAGGGGGCGGTCAGCCCCAGCATTTT
CDR3aa: CAWSTGTGGGQPQHF